The rows below give T cell receptor beta chains drawn from one sample of a study of breast tumors, draining lymph nodes, adjacent tissues. TCRdb redid the calling of the multiplex PCR reads with MiXCR, one entry per CDR3 protein. The table lists 120,000 or so distinct CDR3 sequences, about 20% of them singletons. Input material: axillary lymph node tissue. Receptors were obtained from a female donor with breast cancer. Some clones in this sample may be carry-over from other donors' samples. The conserved cysteine and the conserved F or W are not part of the CDR3 here. Fields, in order: J gene, V gene, CDR3 protein.

>TRBJ2-1|TRBV7-3
ASSLGGGGETEQF
>TRBJ2-5|TRBV28
ASSESLETQY
>TRBJ1-5|TRBV19
ASSIPFVGRENQPQH
>TRBJ2-7|TRBV7-2
ASSHSSGGNDEQY
>TRBJ1-1|TRBV7-2
ASSQLTRGGPEAF
>TRBJ2-3|TRBV6-1
ASSELWWDTQY
>TRBJ2-7|TRBV7-8
ASSRTSGVLEQY
>TRBJ2-2|TRBV11-3
ASSLAPNTGELF
>TRBJ1-5|TRBV19
ASSETGGRQPQH
>TRBJ1-1|TRBV5-1
ASNKVEGRNTEAF
>TRBJ2-1|TRBV3-1
ASSQAGSDEQF
>TRBJ2-5|TRBV12-3/TRBV12-4
ASSPLQGRKTQY
>TRBJ2-5|TRBV2
ASSGVTSGEWETQY
>TRBJ2-3|TRBV27
ASSLSDGADTQY
>TRBJ2-3|TRBV20-1
SASSGASTDTQY
>TRBJ1-6|TRBV4-2
ASSQASGVDINSPLH
>TRBJ2-3|TRBV5-1
ASSLAGGAGDTQY
>TRBJ2-1|TRBV7-9
ASSLLPGQALSYNEQF
>TRBJ2-7|TRBV18
ASSPGTVMSYEQY
>TRBJ2-7|TRBV28
ASIGGAGYEQY
>TRBJ1-2|TRBV6-1
ASSEDSNYGYT
>TRBJ2-3|TRBV5-1
ASSLTSPDTQY
>TRBJ2-7|TRBV5-1
ASRDSSSYEQY
>TRBJ2-1|TRBV7-3
ASSPTSGRGEQF
>TRBJ2-7|TRBV2
ASSAKRGNYEQY
>TRBJ2-7|TRBV9
ASSRGADYEQY
>TRBJ2-5|TRBV5-4
ASSLGGGMETQY
>TRBJ1-6|TRBV20-1
SARDWGRSYNSPLH
>TRBJ1-5|TRBV11-2
ASSLNIRTTGNQPQH
>TRBJ1-5|TRBV20-1
SARGPAQSNQPQH
>TRBJ2-7|TRBV7-6
ASSSGLAGAGEQY
>TRBJ1-5|TRBV12-3/TRBV12-4
ASSFQQGDGQPQH
>TRBJ2-5|TRBV5-8
ASSLGLVKETQY
>TRBJ2-7|TRBV6-5
ASSYSKLAGVKQY
>TRBJ2-7|TRBV4-2
ASSQGIASGSSYEQY
>TRBJ2-5|TRBV2
ASGQGRETQY
>TRBJ1-5|TRBV19
ASSKLRNPNQPQH
>TRBJ2-3|TRBV7-9
ASSLAVEQGGTDTQY
>TRBJ2-2|TRBV2
AIGQGGRAGELF
>TRBJ2-1|TRBV6-5
ASSYIGGQYNEQF
>TRBJ2-1|TRBV5-1
ASTPGGAYNEQF
>TRBJ2-5|TRBV7-6
ASSLRPGQLSRVQETQY
>TRBJ2-5|TRBV9
ASSPGVGTQY
>TRBJ1-5|TRBV6-1
ASSEVYNQPQH
>TRBJ2-7|TRBV28
ASRGLAGGRNEQY
>TRBJ1-6|TRBV4-1
ASSRQKGTGESPLH
>TRBJ2-5|TRBV7-9
ASSSGQGIRETQY
>TRBJ1-3|TRBV6-5
ASRTSPSGQGGNTIY
>TRBJ2-7|TRBV7-8
ASSLFGYEQY
>TRBJ2-7|TRBV2
ASSVGGYSYEQY
>TRBJ2-5|TRBV7-9
ASSLVDGIQETQY
>TRBJ1-5|TRBV10-3
AIRAGGKQPQH
>TRBJ2-5|TRBV19
ASSGTSSETQY
>TRBJ2-1|TRBV6-2/TRBV6-3
ASSSGQGLYNEQF
>TRBJ2-7|TRBV10-2
ASSGTSQSSGEQY
>TRBJ2-1|TRBV18
ASSERWGLTYNEQF
>TRBJ2-3|TRBV9
VSSVQAGGVGDTQY
>TRBJ2-3|TRBV20-1
SAVPGGVRQSTDTQY
>TRBJ2-2|TRBV9
ASSVDAGTTGELF
>TRBJ2-5|TRBV11-2
ASSLESGSPETQY